One and the same sample provided the 6 T cell receptor beta chains below, sequenced in a study of blood T cells in healthy people across ages. Together with a sample-barcoded 5' primer, a J-beta primer mix was included in a second PCR lasting roughly 6 to 12 cycles. TCRdb ran MiXCR on the 5' RACE reads and lists one entry per CDR3 protein. The top ten clones hold about 20% of a sample with hundreds of thousands of distinct CDR3 sequences, roughly 60% of them seen once. The sample was blood. Receptors originate from a man younger than 40 in good health.

CDR3: CASIPVAGRGTEQYF. The CDR3 region has the DNA TGCGCCAGCATCCCAGTGGCGGGGCGGGGGACTGAGCAGTACTTC. The chain joins TRBV5-1 to TRBJ2-5; 7 bases line up with TRBD2. The CDR3 runs to 15 residues. V was pared by 6 bases and J by 11 bases, with 19 bases of the junction left unmatched. In germline, CDR1 is SGHRS, CDR2 YFSETQ.

CDR3 region: CASSEGTGDEQFF. For the CDR3, the DNA is TGTGCCAGCAGTGAAGGGACAGGTGATGAGCAGTTCTTC. This chain uses TRBV2 with TRBJ2-1; TRBD1 aligns across 7 bases. The CDR3 runs 13 residues. With 1 base clipped from V and 8 bases from J, the junction kept 2 bases outside the gene matches. CDR1 SNHLY and CDR2 FYNNEI come from the germline V gene.

V usage is TRBV6-1 and J usage is TRBJ2-3; 7 nucleotides line up with TRBD1. The J segment lost 12 bases and the V segment lost 9 bases, leaving 18 bases of the junction unmatched. Germline V lookup: CDR1 MNHNS, CDR2 SASEGT. The CDR3 sequence is 14 residues long. In nucleotides, the CDR3 is TGTGCCAGTTCCCGGGGACAGACCCAAGAGACCCAGTATTTT. It encodes CASSRGQTQETQYF.

The chain carries TRBV7-2 and TRBJ2-5; no clear D. CDR1 SGHTA and CDR2 FQGNSA come from the germline V gene. This CDR3 is built from 15 residues. Trimming left V 5 bases short and J 0 bases short, with 13 bases between. CDR3 nucleotides: TGTGCCAGCAGCCCACCCCCAGCGCACCAAGAGACCCAGTACTTC. It is translated as CASSPPPAHQETQYF. The entire variable domain, with the rest obtained from reference TRBV7-2 and TRBJ2-5, is as follows: GAGVSQSPSNKVTEKGKDVELRCDPISGHTALYWYRQSLGQGLEFLIYFQGNSAPDKSGLPSDRFSAERTGGSVSTLTIQRTQQEDSAVYLCASSPPPAHQETQYFGPGTRLLVL.

This chain uses TRBV10-3 with TRBJ2-7; 9 positions agree with TRBD2. V was clipped by 4 bases and J by 7 bases; unmatched bases: 2. The CDR3 covers 12 residues. CDR1 is ENHRY, CDR2 SYGVKD, per germline. The CDR3: CAISAAGGEQYF. The CDR3 bases are TGTGCCATCAGTGCAGCGGGGGGTGAGCAGTACTTC.

The CDR3, as DNA: TGCGCCAGCAGCCAAGTAGTGGGGTTTAGTGAGCAGTTCTTC. Its protein is CASSQVVGFSEQFF. This rearrangement joins TRBV4-3 to TRBJ2-1; D is uncertain. Trimming took off 1 base at V and 9 bases at J, with 13 bases between the two ends. This CDR3 spans 14 amino acids. CDR1 is LGHNA and CDR2 is YSLEER in the germline V gene.